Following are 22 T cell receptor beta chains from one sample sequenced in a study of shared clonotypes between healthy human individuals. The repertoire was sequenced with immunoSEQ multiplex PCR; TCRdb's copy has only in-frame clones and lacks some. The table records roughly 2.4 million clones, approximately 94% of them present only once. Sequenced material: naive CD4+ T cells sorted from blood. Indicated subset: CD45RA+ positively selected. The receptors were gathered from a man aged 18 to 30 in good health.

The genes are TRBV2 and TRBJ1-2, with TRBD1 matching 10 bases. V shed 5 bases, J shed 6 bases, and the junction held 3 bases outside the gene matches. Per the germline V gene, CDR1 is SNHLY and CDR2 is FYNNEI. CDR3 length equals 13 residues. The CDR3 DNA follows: TGTGCCAGCAGTCGACAGGGGGCAGATGGCTACACCTTC. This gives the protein CASSRQGADGYTF. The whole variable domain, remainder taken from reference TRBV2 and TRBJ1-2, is EPEVTQTPSHQVTQMGQEVILRCVPISNHLYFYWYRQILGQKVEFLVSFYNNEISEKSEIFDDQFSVERPDGSNFTLKIRSTKLEDSAMYFCASSRQGADGYTFGSGTRLTVV.

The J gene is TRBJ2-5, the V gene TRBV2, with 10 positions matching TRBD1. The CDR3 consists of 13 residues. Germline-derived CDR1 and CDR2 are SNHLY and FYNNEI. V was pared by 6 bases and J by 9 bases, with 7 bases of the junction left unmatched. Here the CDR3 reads CASSGTGVGAQYF. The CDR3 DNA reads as TGTGCCAGCAGCGGGACAGGGGTCGGGGCCCAGTACTTC.

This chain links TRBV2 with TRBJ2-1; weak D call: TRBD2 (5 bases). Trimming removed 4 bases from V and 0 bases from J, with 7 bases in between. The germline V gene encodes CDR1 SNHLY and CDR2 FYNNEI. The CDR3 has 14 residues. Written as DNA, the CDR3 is TGTGCCAGCAGTGCCCGGGGCTCCTACAATGAGCAGTTCTTC. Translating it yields CASSARGSYNEQFF.

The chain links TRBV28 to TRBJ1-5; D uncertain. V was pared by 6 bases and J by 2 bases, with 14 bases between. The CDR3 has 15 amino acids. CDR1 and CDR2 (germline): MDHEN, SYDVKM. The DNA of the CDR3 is TGTGCCAGCAGCCAGGTCTCCCGAGGCAATCAGCCCCAGCATTTT. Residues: CASSQVSRGNQPQHF.

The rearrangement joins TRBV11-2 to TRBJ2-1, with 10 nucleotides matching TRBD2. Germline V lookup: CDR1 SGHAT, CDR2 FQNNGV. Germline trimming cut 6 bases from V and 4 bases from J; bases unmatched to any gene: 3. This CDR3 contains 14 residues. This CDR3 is CASRGLARYNEQFF. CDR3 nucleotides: TGTGCCAGCAGGGGACTAGCGAGATACAATGAGCAGTTCTTC.

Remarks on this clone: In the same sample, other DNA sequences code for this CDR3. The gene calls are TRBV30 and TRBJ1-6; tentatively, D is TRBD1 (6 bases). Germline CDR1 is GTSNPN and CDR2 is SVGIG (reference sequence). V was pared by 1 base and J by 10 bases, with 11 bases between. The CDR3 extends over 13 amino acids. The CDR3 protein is CAWSEQGGSPLHF. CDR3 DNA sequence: TGTGCCTGGAGTGAACAGGGCGGGTCACCCCTCCACTTT.

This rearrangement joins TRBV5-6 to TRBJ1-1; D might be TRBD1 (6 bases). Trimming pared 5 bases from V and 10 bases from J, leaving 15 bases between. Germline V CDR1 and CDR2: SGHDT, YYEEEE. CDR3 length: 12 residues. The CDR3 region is CASSFTGMGAFF. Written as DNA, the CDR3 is TGTGCCAGCAGTTTTACAGGGATGGGAGCTTTCTTT. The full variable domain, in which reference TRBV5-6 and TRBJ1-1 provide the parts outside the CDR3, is DAGVTQSPTHLIKTRGQQVTLRCSPKSGHDTVSWYQQALGQGPQFIFQYYEEEERQRGNFPDRFSGHQFPNYSSELNVNALLLGDSALYLCASSFTGMGAFFGQGTRLTVV.

CDR3 residues: CASSDGDRGDQPQHF. The CDR3, as DNA: TGTGCCAGCAGTGATGGGGACAGGGGAGACCAGCCCCAGCATTTT. This sequence joins TRBV6-1 and TRBJ1-5; 10 bases line up with TRBD1. This CDR3 is built from 15 residues. Germline V CDR1 and CDR2: MNHNS, SASEGT. The V segment lost 3 bases and the J segment 7 bases; nucleotides outside the gene matches: 6.

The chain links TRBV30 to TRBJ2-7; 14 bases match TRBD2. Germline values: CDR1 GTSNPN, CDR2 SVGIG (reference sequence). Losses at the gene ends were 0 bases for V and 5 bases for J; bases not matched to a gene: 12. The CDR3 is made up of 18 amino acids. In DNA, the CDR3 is TGTGCCTGGAGTGTAGGCAAAACGGGACTAGCGGGGGTGCACGAGCAGTACTTC. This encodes CAWSVGKTGLAGVHEQYF. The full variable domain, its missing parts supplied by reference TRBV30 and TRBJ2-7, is SQTIHQWPATLVQPVGSPLSLECTVEGTSNPNLYWYRQAAGRGLQLLFYSVGIGQISSEVPQNLSASRPQDRQFILSSKKLLLSDSGFYLCAWSVGKTGLAGVHEQYFGPGTRLTVT.

The CDR3 DNA sequence: TGTGCCAGCAGTTTCACCGGGACATCGTACAATTCACCCCTCCACTTT. Translating gives CASSFTGTSYNSPLHF. The chain has TRBV27 and TRBJ1-6; a possible D gene is TRBD1 (6 bases). This CDR3 is built from 16 residues. The V end was cut by 3 bases, the J end by 7 bases, with 16 bases between. Germline V gene sequence: CDR1 MNHEY, CDR2 SMNVEV (reference sequence).

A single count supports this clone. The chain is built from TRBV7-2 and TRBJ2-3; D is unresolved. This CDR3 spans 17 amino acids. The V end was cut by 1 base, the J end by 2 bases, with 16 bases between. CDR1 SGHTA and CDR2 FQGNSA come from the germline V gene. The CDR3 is CASSLVGSSRYTDTQYF. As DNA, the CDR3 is TGTGCCAGCAGCTTAGTTGGCTCCTCGCGGTACACAGATACGCAGTATTTT.

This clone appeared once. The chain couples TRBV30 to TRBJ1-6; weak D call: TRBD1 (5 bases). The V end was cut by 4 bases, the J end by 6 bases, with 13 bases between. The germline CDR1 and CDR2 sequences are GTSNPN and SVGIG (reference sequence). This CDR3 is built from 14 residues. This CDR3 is CAWTSGTLNSPLHF. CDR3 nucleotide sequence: TGTGCCTGGACCTCAGGGACCCTTAATTCACCCCTCCACTTT.

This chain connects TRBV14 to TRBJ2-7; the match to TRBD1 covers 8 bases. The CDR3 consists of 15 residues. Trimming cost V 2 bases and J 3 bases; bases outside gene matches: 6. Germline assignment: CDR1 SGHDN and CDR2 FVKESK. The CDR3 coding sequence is TGTGCCAGCAGCCAAATCGGGACAGGAAACTACGAGCAGTACTTC. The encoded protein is CASSQIGTGNYEQYF.

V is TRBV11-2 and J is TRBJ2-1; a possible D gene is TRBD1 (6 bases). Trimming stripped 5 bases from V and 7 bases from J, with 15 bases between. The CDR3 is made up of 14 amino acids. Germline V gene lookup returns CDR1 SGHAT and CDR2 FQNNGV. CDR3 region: CASSLRGQPNEQFF. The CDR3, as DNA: TGTGCCAGCAGCCTCCGGGGACAACCTAATGAGCAGTTCTTC.

CDR3 residues: CASSPWGDSRSEAFF. For the CDR3, the DNA is TGCGCCAGCAGCCCCTGGGGGGATTCAAGGAGTGAAGCTTTCTTT. The J gene is TRBJ1-1, the V gene TRBV5-1; D might be TRBD1 (5 bases). Germline CDR1 is SGHRS and CDR2 is YFSETQ. This CDR3 is built from 15 residues. Trimming stripped 4 bases from V and 7 bases from J, with 20 bases between.

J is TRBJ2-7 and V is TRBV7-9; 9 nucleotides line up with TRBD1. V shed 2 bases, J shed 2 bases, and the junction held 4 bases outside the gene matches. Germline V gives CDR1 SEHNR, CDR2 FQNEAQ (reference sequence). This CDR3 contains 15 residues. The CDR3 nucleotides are TGTGCCAGCAGCTTAACAGGGGGCGCGGCCTACGAGCAGTACTTC. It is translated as CASSLTGGAAYEQYF.

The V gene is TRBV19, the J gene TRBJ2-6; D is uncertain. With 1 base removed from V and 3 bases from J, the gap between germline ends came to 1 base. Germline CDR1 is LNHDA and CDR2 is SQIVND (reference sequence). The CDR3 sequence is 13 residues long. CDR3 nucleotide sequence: TGTGCCAGTAGTATAGTTGGGGCCAACGTCCTGACTTTC. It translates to CASSIVGANVLTF.

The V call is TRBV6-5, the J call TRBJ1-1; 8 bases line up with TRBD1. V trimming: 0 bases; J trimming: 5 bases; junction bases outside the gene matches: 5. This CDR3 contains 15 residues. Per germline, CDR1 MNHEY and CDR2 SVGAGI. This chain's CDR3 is CASSYSQGAITEAFF. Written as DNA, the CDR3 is TGTGCCAGCAGTTACTCGCAGGGGGCGATTACTGAAGCTTTCTTT.

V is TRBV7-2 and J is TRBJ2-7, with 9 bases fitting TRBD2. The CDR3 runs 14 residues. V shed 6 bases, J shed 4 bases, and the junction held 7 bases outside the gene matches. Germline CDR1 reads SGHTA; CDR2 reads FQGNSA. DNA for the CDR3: TGTGCCAGCAGGGAAGCGGGAGGACGTTACGAGCAGTACTTC. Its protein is CASREAGGRYEQYF.

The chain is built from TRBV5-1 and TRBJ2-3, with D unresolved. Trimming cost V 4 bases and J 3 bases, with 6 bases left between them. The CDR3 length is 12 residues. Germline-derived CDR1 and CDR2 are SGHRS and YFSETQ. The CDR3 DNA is TGCGCCAGCAGCCTATGGACAGATACGCAGTATTTT. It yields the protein CASSLWTDTQYF.

The chain's CDR3 is CAISGDRVEKLFF. The CDR3 DNA reads as TGTGCCATATCCGGCGACAGGGTAGAAAAACTGTTTTTT. This sequence joins TRBV10-3 and TRBJ1-4; TRBD1 matches 7 bases. There are 13 residues in the CDR3. The V gene's germline CDR1 is ENHRY and CDR2 SYGVKD. Trimming took 9 bases from V and 8 from J; bases not matched to a gene: 9.

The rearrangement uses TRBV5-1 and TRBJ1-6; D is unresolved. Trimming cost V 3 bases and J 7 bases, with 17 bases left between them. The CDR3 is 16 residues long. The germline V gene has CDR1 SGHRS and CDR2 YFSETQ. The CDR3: CASSSGRTSANSPLHF. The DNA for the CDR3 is TGCGCCAGCAGCTCTGGACGGACCTCAGCGAATTCACCCCTCCACTTT.